This TCR beta chain was captured by sequencing in a study of shared clonotypes between healthy human individuals. Produced via immunoSEQ multiplex PCR; TCRdb's table is partial and in-frame only. Here the sample spans roughly 2,500,000 clones, over 85% being singletons. The sequence came from a man between 18 and 29 years old in good health. Some clones in this sample may be carry-over from other donors' samples. The sequenced material came from naive CD4+ T cells from PBMCs. Subset meaning: CD45RA+ positively selected.

CDR3 sequence: CASSDFLSREQYF. Written as DNA, the CDR3 is TGTGCCAGCAGTGACTTTCTCTCTAGGGAGCAGTACTTC. The V gene is TRBV6-1, the J gene TRBJ2-7; D gene uncertain. The CDR3 contains 13 residues. The V gene's germline CDR1 is MNHNS and CDR2 SASEGT. V shed 3 bases and J shed 7 bases, with 13 bases lying between them.